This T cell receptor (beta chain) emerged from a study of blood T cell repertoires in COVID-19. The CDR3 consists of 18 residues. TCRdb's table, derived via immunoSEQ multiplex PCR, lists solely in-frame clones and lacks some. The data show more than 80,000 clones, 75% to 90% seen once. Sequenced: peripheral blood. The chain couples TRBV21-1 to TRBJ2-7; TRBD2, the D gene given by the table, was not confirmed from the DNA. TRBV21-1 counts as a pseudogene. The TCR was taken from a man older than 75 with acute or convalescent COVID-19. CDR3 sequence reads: CASSKASGGQEVSYEQYF. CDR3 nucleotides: TGTGCCAGCAGCAAGGCTAGCGGGGGGCAGGAGGTATCCTACGAGCAGTACTTC.